This T cell receptor beta chain was identified during a study of post-analysis software for immune sequencing data. Study-wide points: Controls showed significantly higher normalized Chao1 diversity than did multiple sclerosis patients. Four or five TRBV segments (TRBV5-6, TRBV5-1 and TRBV20-1 among them) occurred more frequently in patients than in controls.

Per germline, CDR1 SGHRS and CDR2 YFSETQ. CDR3 length: 15 amino acids. Built from TCR beta cDNA, the libraries had unique molecular identifiers in them. When 1 to 10 million T cells were used, they gave hundreds of thousands of cDNA molecules. TCRdb used MiXCR to reprocess the PCR reads, holding one entry per CDR3 protein. The table has roughly 700,000 distinct CDR3 sequences, 25% to 30% seen once. For this clonotype: The antigen is not known. A read error may be the cause here, since a much bigger clone is one base away.

The sequence came from a girl under 18 with multiple sclerosis. This chain uses TRBV5-1 with TRBJ2-7; D may match TRBD1 or TRBD2 (5 bases each). Sequencing used blood. This chain's CDR3 is CASSSVGTAVYGQYF. The CDR3 nucleotides read TGCGCCAGCAGCTCTGTTGGGACCGCAGTCTACGGGCAGTACTTC.